This T cell receptor (beta chain) comes out of a study of identical twins. The study, taken as a whole, reports: There were fewer insertions in abundant cord blood beta clonotypes, but memory repertoires showed no such pattern. Out-of-frame alpha sequences shared between twins exhibited an excess of low generation probability. Out-of-frame beta chain sequences displayed weaker excess sharing between twins.

After removal of 6 bases from V and 6 bases from J, the junction contained 12 bases not matched to a gene. The CDR3 extends over 15 amino acids. This clonotype came up many times. Antigen unknown. cDNA carried unique molecular identifiers, and a universal primer site was added by template switching. TCRdb passed the 5' RACE reads through MiXCR, listing each CDR3 protein once. The sample lists around 140,000 distinct CDR3 sequences, roughly 3.5% occurring once. The chain recombines TRBV12-3 or TRBV12-4 with TRBJ1-1; 8 positions agree with TRBD1. This receptor was taken from a man aged 18 to 30 in good health. Specimen: memory T cells sorted from blood. The CDR3 here is CASSPIRGPLSEAFF. DNA of the CDR3: TGTGCCAGCAGCCCTATCAGGGGGCCCTTATCTGAAGCTTTCTTT.